Listed here is a single TCR beta chain. The antigen is unknown. The data were obtained in a study of shared clonotypes between healthy human individuals. At the level of the study: There were three CD4 naive, three CD4 memory, two CD8 naive and one CD8 memory plates per donor.

Germline V gene sequence: CDR1 MNHNY, CDR2 SVGAGI (reference sequence). V was pared by 6 bases and J by 10 bases, with 6 bases of the junction left unmatched. This CDR3 spans 14 amino acids. This table comes from immunoSEQ multiplex PCR, and its TCRdb copy is limited to in-frame clones, with some not included. The repertoire holds some 1 million clones, with approximately 68% as singletons. Study-wide points: Generally, naive subsets came out with larger estimated richness than memory subsets. It was only blood that was sampled, and tissue repertoires likely differ. Naive CD4 clonotypes overlapped across a few donors at around 4.7%.

The sequence came from a man between 18 and 29 years old in good health. Material for sequencing was memory CD4+ T cells sorted from blood. Subset indicated: CD45RA-negative fraction. V and J are TRBV6-6 and TRBJ1-6, with TRBD1 matching over 10 bases. CDR3 amino acids: CASSGTGDLSPLHF. CDR3 DNA sequence: TGTGCCAGCAGCGGGACAGGGGACTTATCACCCCTCCACTTT.